This entry concerns a single TCR beta chain. The junction had 11 bases not matched to a gene; V was cut back by 6 bases and J by 0 bases. The CDR3 totals 17 residues. The V gene's germline CDR1 is SNHLY and CDR2 FYNNEI. This record belongs to a study of blood T cell repertoires in COVID-19. Clones were sequenced by immunoSEQ multiplex PCR, and TCRdb holds only the in-frame ones, with some missing. The data contain over 300,000 clones, nearly 90% of them singletons. Input material: peripheral blood. This sequence originates from a man between 18 and 35 years old with active or convalescent COVID-19. The chain employs TRBV2 and TRBJ2-4, with 7 nucleotides matching TRBD1. The CDR3 DNA sequence: TGTGCCAGCAGATCTCAAACAGGGGTAGAAGCCAAAAACATTCAGTACTTC. Its protein is CASRSQTGVEAKNIQYF.